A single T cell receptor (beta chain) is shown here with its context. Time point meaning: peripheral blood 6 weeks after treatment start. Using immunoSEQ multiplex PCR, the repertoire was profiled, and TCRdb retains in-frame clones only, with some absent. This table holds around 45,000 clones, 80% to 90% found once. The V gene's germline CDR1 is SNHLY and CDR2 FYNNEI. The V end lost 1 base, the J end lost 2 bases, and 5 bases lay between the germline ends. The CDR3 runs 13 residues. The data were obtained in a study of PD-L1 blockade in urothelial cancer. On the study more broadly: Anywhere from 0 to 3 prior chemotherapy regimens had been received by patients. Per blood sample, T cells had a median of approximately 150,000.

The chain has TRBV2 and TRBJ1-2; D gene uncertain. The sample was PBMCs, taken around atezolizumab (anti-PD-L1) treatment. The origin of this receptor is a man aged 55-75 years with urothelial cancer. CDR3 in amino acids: CASSEVQNYGYTF. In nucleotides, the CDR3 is TGTGCCAGCAGTGAAGTACAGAACTATGGCTACACCTTC.